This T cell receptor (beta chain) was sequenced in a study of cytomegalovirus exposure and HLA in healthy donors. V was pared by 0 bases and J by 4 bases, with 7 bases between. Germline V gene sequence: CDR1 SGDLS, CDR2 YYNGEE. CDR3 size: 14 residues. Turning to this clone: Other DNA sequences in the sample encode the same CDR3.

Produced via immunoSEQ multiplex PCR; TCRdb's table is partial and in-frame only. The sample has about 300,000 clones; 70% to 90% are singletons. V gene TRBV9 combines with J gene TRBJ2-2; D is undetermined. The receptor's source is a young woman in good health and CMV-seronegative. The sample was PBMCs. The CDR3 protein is CASSVATGTGELFF. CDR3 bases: TGTGCCAGCAGCGTAGCTACTGGCACCGGGGAGCTGTTTTTT.